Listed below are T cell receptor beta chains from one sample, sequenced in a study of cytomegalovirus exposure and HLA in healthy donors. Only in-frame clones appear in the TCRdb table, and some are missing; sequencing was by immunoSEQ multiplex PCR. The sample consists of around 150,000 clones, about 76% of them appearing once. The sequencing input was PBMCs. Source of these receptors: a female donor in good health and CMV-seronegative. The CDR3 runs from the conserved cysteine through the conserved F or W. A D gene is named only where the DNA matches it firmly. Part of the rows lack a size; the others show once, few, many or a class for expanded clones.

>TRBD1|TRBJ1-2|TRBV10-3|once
TGTGCCATCAGTGGAAAGGGACAGGGGAAGTATGGCTACACCTTC
CAISGKGQGKYGYTF
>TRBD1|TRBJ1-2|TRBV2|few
TGTGCCAGCAGTGCCGCTGGTGACAGGGGCTATGGCTACACCTTC
CASSAAGDRGYGYTF
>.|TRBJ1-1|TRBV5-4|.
TGTGCCAGCAGCGACGACAGAAAAGCTTTCTTT
CASSDDRKAFF
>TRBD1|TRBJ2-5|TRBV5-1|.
TGCGCCAGCAGCTTGGGAGGGACAGGGGCTCTCCAAGAGACCCAGTACTTC
CASSLGGTGALQETQYF
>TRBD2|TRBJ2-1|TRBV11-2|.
TGTGCCAGCAGCTTAGGCGCTAGCGGGGTTCACAGCTCCTACAATGAGCAGTTCTTC
CASSLGASGVHSSYNEQFF
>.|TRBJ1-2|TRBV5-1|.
TGCGCCAGCAGCTTGGCGGACAGAGCCTATGGCTACACCTTC
CASSLADRAYGYTF
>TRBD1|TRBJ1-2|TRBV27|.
TGTGCCAGCAGTTACAGGGGCTATGGCTACACCTTC
CASSYRGYGYTF
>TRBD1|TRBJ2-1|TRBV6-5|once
TGTGCCAGCACAACGTGGGGACAGGCCAATGAGCAGTTCTTC
CASTTWGQANEQFF
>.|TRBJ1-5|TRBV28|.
TGTGCCAGCACCCTAGGACCTTTTCAGGGATATCAGCCCCAGCATTTT
CASTLGPFQGYQPQHF
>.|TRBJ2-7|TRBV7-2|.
TGTGCCAGCAGCTTAGTGATATGGGCCGAGAGCTCCTACGAGCAGTACTTC
CASSLVIWAESSYEQYF
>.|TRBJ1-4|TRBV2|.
TGTGCCAGCGCGGGGGGCCGGTCAACTAATGAAAAACTGTTTTTT
CASAGGRSTNEKLFF
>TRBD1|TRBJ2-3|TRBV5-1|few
TGCGCCAGCAGCTCACAGGGGGCAGATACGCAGTATTTT
CASSSQGADTQYF
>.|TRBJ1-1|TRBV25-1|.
TGTGCCAGCAGTGAATCCGGGATACCCCTTCCTGAAGCTTTCTTT
CASSESGIPLPEAFF
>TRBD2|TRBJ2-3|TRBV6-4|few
TGTGCCAGCAGTGACTCAGCGGGGAGCACAGATACGCAGTATTTT
CASSDSAGSTDTQYF
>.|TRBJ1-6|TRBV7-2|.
TGTGCCAGCAGCTCGCCTTATGGCAGCTCCTATAATTCACCCCTCCACTTT
CASSSPYGSSYNSPLHF
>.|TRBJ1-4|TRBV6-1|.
TGTGCCAGCAGTGAACGTTACAGCAGGACAACTAATGAAAAACTGTTTTTT
CASSERYSRTTNEKLFF
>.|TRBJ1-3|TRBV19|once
TGTGCCAGTAGTATTGCAGGCTCTGCTGGAAACACCATATATTTT
CASSIAGSAGNTIYF
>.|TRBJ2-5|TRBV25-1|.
TGTGCCAGCAGTTACGGGGGCCAAGAGACCCAGTACTTC
CASSYGGQETQYF
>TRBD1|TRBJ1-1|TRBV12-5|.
TGTGCTAGTGGTTTGGGGGGACAGGGGAGGGGAACTGAAGCTTTCTTT
CASGLGGQGRGTEAFF
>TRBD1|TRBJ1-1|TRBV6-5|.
TGTGCCAGCACCTTTACAGGGGTAAACACTGAAGCTTTCTTT
CASTFTGVNTEAFF
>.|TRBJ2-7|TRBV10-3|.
TGTGCCATCAGGCCGGCGGGACAGAGCTACGAGCAGTACTTC
CAIRPAGQSYEQYF
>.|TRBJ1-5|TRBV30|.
TGTGCCTGGGCTCAGGGAAGTAATCAGCCCCAGCATTTT
CAWAQGSNQPQHF
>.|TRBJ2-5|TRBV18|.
TGTGCCAGCTCACAGTCACCGGGCTCGGGGGAGACCCAGTACTTC
CASSQSPGSGETQYF
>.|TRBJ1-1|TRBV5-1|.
TGCGCCAGCAGCCAATCTCCCGGTAACACTGAAGCTTTCTTT
CASSQSPGNTEAFF
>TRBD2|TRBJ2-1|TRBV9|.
TGTGCCAGCAGCTTACGACTAGCGGGGGGCAATGAGCAGTTCTTC
CASSLRLAGGNEQFF
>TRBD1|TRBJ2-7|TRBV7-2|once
TGTGCCAGCAGCTTCAAGGCCCCCGGGACAGGGATTTACGAGCAGTACTTC
CASSFKAPGTGIYEQYF
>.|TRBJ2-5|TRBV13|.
TGTGCCAGCAGCTTAGATCTAGGAGGGGGCGCGGAGACCCAGTACTTC
CASSLDLGGGAETQYF
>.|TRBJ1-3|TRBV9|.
TGTGCCAGCAGCAACAGGGTAACGGGAAACACCATATATTTT
CASSNRVTGNTIYF
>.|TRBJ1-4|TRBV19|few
TGTGCCAGTAGAAGAGATGAAAAACTGTTTTTT
CASRRDEKLFF
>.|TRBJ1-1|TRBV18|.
TGTGCCAGCTCACTTAGAGATCTCACTGAAGCTTTCTTT
CASSLRDLTEAFF
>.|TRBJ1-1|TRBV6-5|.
TGTGCCAGCAGTCACATTAAGGGGGCTGAAGCTTTCTTT
CASSHIKGAEAFF
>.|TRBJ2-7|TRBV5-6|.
TGTGCCAGCAGCTTGCAGAGCGAGCAGTACTTC
CASSLQSEQYF
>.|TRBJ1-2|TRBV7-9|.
TGTGCCAGCAGCTTCTCCGGGGATGGCTACACCTTC
CASSFSGDGYTF
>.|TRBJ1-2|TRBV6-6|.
TGTGCCAGCAGCCGTTCAGGGACTAACTATGGCTACACCTTC
CASSRSGTNYGYTF
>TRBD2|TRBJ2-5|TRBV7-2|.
TGTGCCAGCAGCGGGGGGCGGGAGGGGTCCTACGAGCCCTACTTC
CASSGGREGSYEPYF
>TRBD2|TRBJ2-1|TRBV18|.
TGTGCCAGCTCCACCTTACTAGCGGCTGGCAATGAGCAGTTCTTC
CASSTLLAAGNEQFF
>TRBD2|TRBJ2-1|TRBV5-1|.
TGCGCCAGCAGCTTGGAACCTAGCGGGAGGAATGAGCAGTTCTTC
CASSLEPSGRNEQFF
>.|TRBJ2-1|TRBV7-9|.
TGTGCCAGCAGCCTCAGGGAAAATGAGCAGTTCTTC
CASSLRENEQFF
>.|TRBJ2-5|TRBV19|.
TGTGCCAGTAGTGCCCAGTACCAAGAGACCCAGTACTTC
CASSAQYQETQYF
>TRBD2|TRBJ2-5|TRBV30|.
TGTGCCTGGTGGCTAGCGGGAGGGCAAGCAGAGACCCAGTACTTC
CAWWLAGGQAETQYF
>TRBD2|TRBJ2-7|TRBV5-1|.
TGCGCCAGCAGCCCCGGACTAGCGGGTACCTACGAGCAGTACTTC
CASSPGLAGTYEQYF
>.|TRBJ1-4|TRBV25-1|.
TGTGCCAGCCAGGGTCCCATTACAGTTGGTGAAAAACTGTTTTTT
CASQGPITVGEKLFF
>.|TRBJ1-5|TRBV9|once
TGTGCCAGCAGCGGTGGGGGCTTAAATCAGCCCCAGCATTTT
CASSGGGLNQPQHF
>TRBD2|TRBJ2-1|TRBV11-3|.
TGTGCCAGCAGCGACCCCCTAGCGGGAGTGGGGGATGAGCAGTTCTTC
CASSDPLAGVGDEQFF
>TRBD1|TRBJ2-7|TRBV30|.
TGTGCCTGGAAGGGACAGGGGGCCCACGAGCAGTACTTC
CAWKGQGAHEQYF